This T cell receptor beta chain was recorded in a study of shared clonotypes between healthy human individuals. TCRdb's table, derived via immunoSEQ multiplex PCR, lists solely in-frame clones and lacks some. The repertoire holds approximately 2.4 million clones, with approximately 96% as singletons. The CDR3 has 18 residues. Trimming at V came to 0 bases and at J to 0 bases, leaving 5 bases not matched to a gene. The germline V gene has CDR1 LGHNA and CDR2 YSLEER. Researchers partitioned CD4+ cells into CD45RA+ naive and CD45RA-negative memory subsets. General study findings and limits: Non-shared clonotypes were found to have lower generation probabilities than the clonotypes that were shared by all four of the sorted-subset donors. Sequencing of the sorted subsets was shown by rarefaction to be incomplete despite large depth.

This clone was observed once. The antigen remains unidentified. Specimen: naive CD4+ T cells sorted from blood. Specified subset: CD45RA+ positively selected. V gene TRBV4-3 combines with J gene TRBJ2-1; 10 bases fit TRBD2. This receptor was identified in a man between 18 and 29 years old in good health. CDR3 coding DNA: TGCGCCAGCAGCCAAGATCTTTCTAGCGGGAGCTCCTACAATGAGCAGTTCTTC. The encoded protein is CASSQDLSSGSSYNEQFF.